This TCR beta chain comes out of a study of blood T cell repertoires in COVID-19. Background on the study: PBMCs, B-cell-depleted T cells, or T cells provided the cDNA or gDNA that made up the material.

Germline V gives CDR1 LGHNA, CDR2 YNFKEQ. The CDR3 has 13 residues. Germline trimming cut 2 bases from V and 6 bases from J; bases unmatched to any gene: 3. Original analysis: Estimates of nucleated cell counts were drawn from the amplification of reference gene primers. The table came from immunoSEQ multiplex PCR; TCRdb's copy has only in-frame clones and leaves some out. The V and J calls and clone size are taken from that table; D and trimming were inferred from the DNA. The table lists a few hundred thousand clones, 70% to 90% of them singletons. Sequencing was done on a sample of peripheral blood. This chain links TRBV4-2 with TRBJ1-2; 7 bases align to TRBD1. The clonotype comes from a woman aged 55-75 years with acute or convalescent COVID-19. The chain's CDR3 is CASSQRTGDGYTF. The CDR3 coding sequence is TGTGCCAGCAGCCAACGGACAGGTGATGGCTACACCTTC.